This section outlines one T cell receptor (beta chain) sequence together with its context. There is no known antigen for this receptor. Qualities for individual bases were not recorded, and no much larger clone is one base off. The sample belongs to a study of blood T cell repertoires in COVID-19 (dated by TCRdb to about 2020). For context, the study as a whole: Samples from collaborators originated in the United States, Italy and Spain and spanned both the acute and convalescent phases of COVID-19. The prospective study material was composed of cDNA or gDNA derived from T cells, B-cell-depleted T cells, or PBMCs. Subjects who had been exposed to COVID-19, were actively infected with it, or had recovered from it provided the deeply sampled blood TCRbeta repertoires that made up the dataset. The repertoires were released in a freely available public database meant as a resource for research on the immune response to SARS-CoV-2. Samples were obtained from the ongoing ImmuneRACE study (first 160 participants) and from 1,254 subjects provided by 6 global collaborators. The sample metadata nearly always contained a de-identified subject ID, COVID-19 status, age in years and sex. HLA class I and class II types, where available, came from metadata supplied by the sample provider rather than from assay-based typing.

General findings and caveats noted by the study authors: Clinical and demographic metadata were provided uncurated, with the amount varying by source and participant.

Each collaborating institution followed its own protocols to collect whole blood in K2EDTA tubes. For TCRbeta analysis, collaborators shipped samples as frozen whole blood, isolated PBMCs, or DNA extracted from either of those sample types. TCRbeta CDR3 regions were amplified from genomic DNA by means of the immunoSEQ Assay, a bias-controlled multiplex PCR. The source study handled its data this way. Within the assay, amplification of reference gene primers was used to estimate how many nucleated cells each sample contained. To quantify the absolute abundance of each unique TCRbeta CDR3 rearrangement, sequence reads were collapsed and filtered. For each sample, productive Simpson clonality was calculated by taking the square root of Simpson's diversity index across productive rearrangements. TCRdb retrieved this table from immuneACCESS and kept in-frame rearrangements only. Not all clones are present; in checked studies, unresolved V genes account for under half, and no reason is known for the remainder. The DNA was the basis for D and trimming; V, J and clone size are from that table. The sample yields just under 35,000 clones; around 87% were counted once. Around 40% of the sample lies in the top ten.

Trimming at the junction amounts to 3 bases on V and 1 base on J, and the germline ends lie 18 bases apart. The germline V gene (reference sequence) supplies CDR1 DFQATT and CDR2 SNEGSKA. The CDR3 starts with the cysteine, ends with the phenylalanine, and has 16 residues. Just CDR3 DNA is preserved here, 48 bases in frame from base 1. This clonotype was obtained from a human donor in a cohort sampled during active COVID-19. The rearranged chain carries TRBV20-1 and TRBJ1-2, and possibly TRBD1, on 6 matching bases. The material sequenced was peripheral blood. CDR3 protein: CSASPPIGQHNYGYTF. The nucleotide sequence reads as follows: TGCAGTGCTAGTCCCCCAATAGGACAGCATAACTATGGCTACACCTTC.